The next 9 T cell receptor beta chains were all read from a single sample in a study of T-cell reconstitution after alpha-beta-depleted transplantation in children. Unique molecular identifiers were built into the TCRbeta library. TCRdb re-derived calls from the PCR reads in MiXCR, one entry per CDR3 protein. The profile covers 700,000 or so distinct CDR3 sequences, with about an eighth appearing a single time and 0.79% taken by the ten largest. Sequenced material: PBMCs, taken before TCRalphabeta/CD19-depleted stem cell transplant. The receptor source for this set is a girl aged 2-15 years with congenital amegakaryocytic thrombocytopenia, due to receive a stem cell transplant.

The table lists this clonotype with many counts. V is TRBV5-1 and J is TRBJ2-7; 7 bases align to TRBD2. The germline CDR1 and CDR2 sequences are SGHRS and YFSETQ. The CDR3 totals 16 residues. Germline trimming cut 1 base from V and 7 bases from J; bases unmatched to any gene: 14. CDR3 DNA sequence: TGCGCCAGCAGCTTGTCGGCTAGCGGAACCTTCGGGGAGCAGTACTTC. Translated: CASSLSASGTFGEQYF.

This clonotype was observed many times. The chain has TRBV20-1 and TRBJ2-7, with D uncertain. The V gene's germline CDR1 is DFQATT and CDR2 SNEGSKA (reference sequence). The CDR3 totals 13 residues. Trimming pared 5 bases from V and 6 bases from J, leaving 17 bases between. The CDR3: CSALPDLQSEQYF. CDR3 in DNA: TGCAGTGCTCTCCCCGACCTGCAGAGCGAGCAGTACTTC.

The chain combines TRBV5-1 with TRBJ2-1; maybe TRBD2 (5 bases). Germline V gene sequence: CDR1 SGHRS, CDR2 YFSETQ. V lost 4 bases and J 7 bases, leaving 21 bases between the germline ends. The CDR3 loop spans 16 amino acids. The CDR3 sequence: CASSPGRTAALNEQFF. DNA for the CDR3: TGCGCCAGCAGCCCGGGTAGGACTGCGGCCTTAAATGAGCAGTTCTTC.

Details on this clonotype: A single base separates this from a much larger clone, so it may be a read error. The chain couples TRBV7-9 to TRBJ2-1; D could derive from TRBD1 or TRBD2 (5 bases each). V was cut by 7 bases and J by 4 bases, with 20 bases left in between. The CDR3 is made up of 16 amino acids. Germline V gene sequence: CDR1 SEHNR, CDR2 FQNEAQ (reference sequence). CDR3 region: CASTASERDPYNEQFF. DNA for the CDR3: TGTGCCAGCACCGCTTCGGAGAGGGACCCATACAATGAGCAGTTCTTC.

This clonotype was observed many times. This chain connects TRBV29-1 to TRBJ2-1; 7 bases fit TRBD1. The J segment lost 8 bases and the V segment lost 4 bases, leaving 8 bases of the junction unmatched. The CDR3 loop spans 13 amino acids. Germline V gene sequence: CDR1 SQVTM, CDR2 ANQGSEA. As DNA, the CDR3 is TGCAGCGTTGTGAGACAGGGTGGCGATGAGCAGTTCTTC. It encodes CSVVRQGGDEQFF.

This clonotype has just a few counts. This chain connects TRBV11-2 to TRBJ2-7; the D is unclear. With 2 bases removed from V and 4 bases from J, the gap between germline ends came to 21 bases. This CDR3 contains 17 residues. Germline loops: CDR1 SGHAT, CDR2 FQNNGV. CDR3 nucleotide sequence: TGTGCCAGCAGCTTAAAACCCCCTTGGACCAATTCATACGAGCAGTACTTC. Amino acid sequence: CASSLKPPWTNSYEQYF. Using reference TRBV11-2 and TRBJ2-7 for the parts outside the CDR3, the full variable domain is EAGVAQSPRYKIIEKRQSVAFWCNPISGHATLYWYQQILGQGPKLLIQFQNNGVVDDSQLPKDRFSAERLKGVDSTLKIQPAKLEDSAVYLCASSLKPPWTNSYEQYFGPGTRLTVT.

The CDR3 region has the DNA TGCGCCAGCAGGACTAGCGGGAGGGCCAATGAGCAGTTCTTC. Protein product: CASRTSGRANEQFF. The V and J genes are TRBV5-1 and TRBJ2-1; 14 bases are a match to TRBD2. The CDR3 loop spans 14 amino acids. J lost 6 bases, V lost 5 bases, and 1 base had no gene match. Looked up from germline, CDR1 is SGHRS and CDR2 is YFSETQ.

This clonotype was picked up many times. The chain carries TRBV20-1 and TRBJ2-1; 7 nucleotides align to TRBD2. CDR3 length equals 15 residues. The ends lost 5 bases at V and 6 bases at J; junction bases unmatched: 13. Germline V gene lookup returns CDR1 DFQATT and CDR2 SNEGSKA (reference sequence). In DNA form, the CDR3 reads TGCAGTGCTCCTTCCGCGGGAGAATCCACCAATGAGCAGTTCTTC. Translation gives CSAPSAGESTNEQFF.

The V and J genes are TRBV10-3 and TRBJ2-7; a possible D gene is TRBD2 (6 bases). Trimming shortened V by 2 bases and J by 2 bases, and 13 bases separated the two germline ends. Germline-derived CDR1 and CDR2 are ENHRY and SYGVKD. The CDR3 runs 15 residues. CDR3 bases: TGTGCCATCAGTGAGGGGAGCGGGCCAACCTACGAGCAGTACTTC. Its translation is CAISEGSGPTYEQYF.